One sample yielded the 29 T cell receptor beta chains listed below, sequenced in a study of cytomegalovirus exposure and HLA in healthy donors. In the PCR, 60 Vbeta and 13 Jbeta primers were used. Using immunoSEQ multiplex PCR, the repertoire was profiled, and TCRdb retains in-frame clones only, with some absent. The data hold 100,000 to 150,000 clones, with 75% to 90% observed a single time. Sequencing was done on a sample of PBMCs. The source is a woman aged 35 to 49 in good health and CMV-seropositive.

CDR3 amino acids: CASQGQGNTEAFF. As DNA, the CDR3 is TGTGCCAGTCAGGGACAGGGGAACACTGAAGCTTTCTTT. The chain combines TRBV19 with TRBJ1-1, with 9 bases lining up with TRBD1. The CDR3 length is 13 residues. Germline V CDR1 and CDR2: LNHDA, SQIVND (reference sequence). V was clipped by 8 bases and J by 1 base; unmatched bases: 2.

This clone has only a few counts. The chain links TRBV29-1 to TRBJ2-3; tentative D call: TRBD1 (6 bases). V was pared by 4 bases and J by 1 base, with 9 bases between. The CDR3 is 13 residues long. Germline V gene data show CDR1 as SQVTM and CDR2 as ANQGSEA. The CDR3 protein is CSVAAGGTDTQYF. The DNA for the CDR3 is TGCAGCGTTGCGGCAGGGGGCACAGATACGCAGTATTTT.

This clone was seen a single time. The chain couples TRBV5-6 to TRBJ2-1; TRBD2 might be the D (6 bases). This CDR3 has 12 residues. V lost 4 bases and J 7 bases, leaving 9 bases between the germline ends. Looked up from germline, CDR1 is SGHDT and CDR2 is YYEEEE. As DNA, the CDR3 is TGTGCCAGCAGCCCTGCGGGGAATGAGCAGTTCTTC. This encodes CASSPAGNEQFF.

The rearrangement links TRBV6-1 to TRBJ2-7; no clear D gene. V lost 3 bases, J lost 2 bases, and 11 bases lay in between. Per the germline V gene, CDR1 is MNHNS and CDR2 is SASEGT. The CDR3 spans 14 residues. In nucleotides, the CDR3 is TGTGCCAGCAGTGACCTGACAAAAACCTACGAGCAGTACTTC. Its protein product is CASSDLTKTYEQYF.

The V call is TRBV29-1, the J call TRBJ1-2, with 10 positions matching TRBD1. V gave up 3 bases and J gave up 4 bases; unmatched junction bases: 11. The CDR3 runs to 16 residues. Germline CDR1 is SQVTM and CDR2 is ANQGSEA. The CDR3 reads CSVDGQGEAPSYGYTF. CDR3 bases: TGCAGCGTTGACGGACAGGGGGAAGCTCCTAGCTATGGCTACACCTTC. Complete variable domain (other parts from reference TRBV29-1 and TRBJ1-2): SAVISQKPSRDICQRGTSLTIQCQVDSQVTMMFWYRQQPGQSLTLIATANQGSEATYESGFVIDKFPISRPNLTFSTLTVSNMSPEDSSIYLCSVDGQGEAPSYGYTFGSGTRLTVV.

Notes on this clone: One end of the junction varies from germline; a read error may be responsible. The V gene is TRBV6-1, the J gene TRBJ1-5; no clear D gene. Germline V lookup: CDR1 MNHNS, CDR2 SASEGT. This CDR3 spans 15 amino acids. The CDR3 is CASSRGLQMDQSQHF. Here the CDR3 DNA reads TGTGCCAGCAGTAGAGGCCTCCAAATGGATCAGTCCCAGCATTTT.

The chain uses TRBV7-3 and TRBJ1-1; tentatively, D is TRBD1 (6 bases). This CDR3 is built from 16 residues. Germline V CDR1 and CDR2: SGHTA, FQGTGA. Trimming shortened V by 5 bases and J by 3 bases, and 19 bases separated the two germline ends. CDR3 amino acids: CASSPGRGYRDTEAFF. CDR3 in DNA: TGTGCCAGCAGCCCGGGCAGGGGATACAGGGACACTGAAGCTTTCTTT.

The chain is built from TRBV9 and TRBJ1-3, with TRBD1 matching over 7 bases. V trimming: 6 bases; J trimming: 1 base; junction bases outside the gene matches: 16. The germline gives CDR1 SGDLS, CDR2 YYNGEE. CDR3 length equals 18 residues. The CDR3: CASTREPRGSPSGNTIYF. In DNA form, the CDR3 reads TGTGCCAGCACCCGGGAACCCAGGGGGTCGCCGTCTGGAAACACCATATATTTT.

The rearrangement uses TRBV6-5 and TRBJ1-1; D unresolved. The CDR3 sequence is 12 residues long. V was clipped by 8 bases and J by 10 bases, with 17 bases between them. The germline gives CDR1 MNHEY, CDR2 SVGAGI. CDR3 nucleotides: TGTGCCAGCGGGATTTCTAGGGAGTTAGCTTTCTTT. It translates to CASGISRELAFF.

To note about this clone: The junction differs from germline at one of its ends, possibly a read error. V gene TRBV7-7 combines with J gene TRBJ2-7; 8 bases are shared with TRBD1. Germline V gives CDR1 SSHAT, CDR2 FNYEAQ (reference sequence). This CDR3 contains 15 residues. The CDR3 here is CASSPRTGGSYEQYF. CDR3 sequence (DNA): TGTGCTAGCAGCCCGAGAACAGGGGGCTCCTACGAGCAGTACTTC.

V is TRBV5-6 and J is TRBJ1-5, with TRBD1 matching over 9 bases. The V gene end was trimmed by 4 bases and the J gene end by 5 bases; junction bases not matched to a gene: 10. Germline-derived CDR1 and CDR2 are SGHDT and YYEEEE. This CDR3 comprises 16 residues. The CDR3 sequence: CASSRAGTGRDQPQHF. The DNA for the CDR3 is TGTGCCAGCAGCAGAGCCGGGACAGGGAGGGATCAGCCCCAGCATTTT. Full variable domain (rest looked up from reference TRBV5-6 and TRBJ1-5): DAGVTQSPTHLIKTRGQQVTLRCSPKSGHDTVSWYQQALGQGPQFIFQYYEEEERQRGNFPDRFSGHQFPNYSSELNVNALLLGDSALYLCASSRAGTGRDQPQHFGDGTRLSIL.

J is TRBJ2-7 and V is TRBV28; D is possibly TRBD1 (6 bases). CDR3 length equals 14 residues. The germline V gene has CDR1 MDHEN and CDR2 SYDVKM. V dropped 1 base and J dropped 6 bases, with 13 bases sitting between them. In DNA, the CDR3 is TGTGCCAGCAGTTTATTATTATCACAGGGCGAGCAGTACTTC. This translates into CASSLLLSQGEQYF. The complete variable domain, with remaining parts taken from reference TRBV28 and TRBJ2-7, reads DVKVTQSSRYLVKRTGEKVFLECVQDMDHENMFWYRQDPGLGLRLIYFSYDVKMKEKGDIPEGYSVSREKKERFSLILESASTNQTSMYLCASSLLLSQGEQYFGPGTRLTVT.

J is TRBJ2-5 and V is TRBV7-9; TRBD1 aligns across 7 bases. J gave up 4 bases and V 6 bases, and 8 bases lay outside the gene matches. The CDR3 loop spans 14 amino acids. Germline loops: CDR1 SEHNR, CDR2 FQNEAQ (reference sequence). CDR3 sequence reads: CASRVTGVRETQYF. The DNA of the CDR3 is TGTGCCAGCAGGGTAACAGGGGTGAGAGAGACCCAGTACTTC.

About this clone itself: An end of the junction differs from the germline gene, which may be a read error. CDR3 loop: CASSMSGGLFNEQFF. The CDR3 DNA follows: TGTGCTAGCAGCATGAGCGGGGGGCTCTTCAATGAGCAGTTCTTC. The rearrangement links TRBV7-7 to TRBJ2-1; 9 bases fit TRBD2. Per germline, CDR1 SSHAT and CDR2 FNYEAQ (reference sequence). The CDR3 totals 15 residues.

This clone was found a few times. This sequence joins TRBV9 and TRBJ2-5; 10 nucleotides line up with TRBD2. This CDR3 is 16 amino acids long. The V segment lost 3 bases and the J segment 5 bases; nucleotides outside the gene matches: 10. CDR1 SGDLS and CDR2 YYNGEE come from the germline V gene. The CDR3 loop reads CASSATSGDGRETQYF. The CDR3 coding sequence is TGTGCCAGCAGCGCCACTAGCGGGGATGGGCGGGAGACCCAGTACTTC. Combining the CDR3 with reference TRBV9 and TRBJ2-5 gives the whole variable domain DSGVTQTPKHLITATGQRVTLRCSPRSGDLSVYWYQQSLDQGLQFLIQYYNGEERAKGNILERFSAQQFPDLHSELNLSSLELGDSALYFCASSATSGDGRETQYFGPGTRLLVL.

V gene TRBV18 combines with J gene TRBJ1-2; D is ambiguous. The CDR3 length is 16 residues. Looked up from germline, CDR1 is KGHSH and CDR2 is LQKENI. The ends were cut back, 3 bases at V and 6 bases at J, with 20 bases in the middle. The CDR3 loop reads CASSPLRQNNADGYTF. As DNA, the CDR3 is TGTGCCAGCTCACCGTTGAGGCAGAATAATGCGGATGGCTACACCTTC.

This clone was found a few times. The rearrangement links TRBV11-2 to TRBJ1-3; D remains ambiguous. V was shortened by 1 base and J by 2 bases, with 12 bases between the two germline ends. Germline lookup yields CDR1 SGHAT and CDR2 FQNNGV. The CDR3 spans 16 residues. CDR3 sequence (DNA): TGTGCCAGCAGCTTAGGGGCAGGTTTAACTGGAAACACCATATATTTT. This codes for CASSLGAGLTGNTIYF.

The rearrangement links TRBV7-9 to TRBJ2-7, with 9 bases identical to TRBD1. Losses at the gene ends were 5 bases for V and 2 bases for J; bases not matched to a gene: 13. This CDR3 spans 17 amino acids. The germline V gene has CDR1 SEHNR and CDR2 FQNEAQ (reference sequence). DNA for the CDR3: TGTGCCAGCAGCCCGGGGACAGGGACACTGCACCCCTACGAGCAGTACTTC. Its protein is CASSPGTGTLHPYEQYF.

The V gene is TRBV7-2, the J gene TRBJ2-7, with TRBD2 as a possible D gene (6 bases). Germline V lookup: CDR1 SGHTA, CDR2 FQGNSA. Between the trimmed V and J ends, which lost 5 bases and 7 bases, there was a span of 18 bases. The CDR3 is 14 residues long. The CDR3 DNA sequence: TGTGCCAGCAGCGGGGGACTGGCCTCGGGGGAGCAGTACTTC. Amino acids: CASSGGLASGEQYF.

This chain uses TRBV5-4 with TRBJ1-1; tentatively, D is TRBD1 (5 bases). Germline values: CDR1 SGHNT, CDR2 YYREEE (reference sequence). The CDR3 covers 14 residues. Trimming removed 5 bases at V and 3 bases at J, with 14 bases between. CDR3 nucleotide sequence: TGTGCCAGCAGTCATAAGGGCAGGGACACTGAAGCTTTCTTT. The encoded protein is CASSHKGRDTEAFF.

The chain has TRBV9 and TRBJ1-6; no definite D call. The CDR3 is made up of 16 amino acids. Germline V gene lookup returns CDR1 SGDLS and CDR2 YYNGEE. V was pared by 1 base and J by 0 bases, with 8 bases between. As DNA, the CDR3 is TGTGCCAGCAGCGTAAGCCCGAGCTCCTATAATTCACCCCTCCACTTT. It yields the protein CASSVSPSSYNSPLHF.

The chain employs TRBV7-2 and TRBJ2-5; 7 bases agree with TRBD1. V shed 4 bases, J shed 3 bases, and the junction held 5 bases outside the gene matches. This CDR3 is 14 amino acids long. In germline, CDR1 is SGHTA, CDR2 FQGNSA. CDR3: CASSWDGTEETQYF. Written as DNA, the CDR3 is TGTGCCAGCAGCTGGGACGGGACAGAAGAGACCCAGTACTTC.

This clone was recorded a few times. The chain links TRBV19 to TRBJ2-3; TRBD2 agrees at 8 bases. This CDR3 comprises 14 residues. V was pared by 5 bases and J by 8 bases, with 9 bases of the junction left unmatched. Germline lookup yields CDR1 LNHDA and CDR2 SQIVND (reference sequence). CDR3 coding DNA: TGTGCCAGTAGTTTCGACTCGGGGGGGGGTACGCAGTATTTT. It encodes CASSFDSGGGTQYF.

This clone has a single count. The CDR3 spells CASIMSVAGTGYEQFF. The CDR3 DNA reads as TGTGCCAGCATAATGTCGGTGGCCGGGACAGGATATGAGCAGTTCTTC. V usage is TRBV28 and J usage is TRBJ2-1; TRBD1 matches at 8 bases. J lost 8 bases, V lost 7 bases, and 16 bases had no gene match. Germline V gene sequence: CDR1 MDHEN, CDR2 SYDVKM. This CDR3 region has 16 residues.

The DNA of the CDR3 is TGTGCCAGCAGTAGGGACAGGGGGAACTATGGCTACACCTTC. Protein product: CASSRDRGNYGYTF. The V gene is TRBV2, the J gene TRBJ1-2, with 11 nucleotides matching TRBD1. J gave up 2 bases and V 5 bases, and 1 base lay outside the gene matches. The CDR3 extends over 14 amino acids. The germline V gene encodes CDR1 SNHLY and CDR2 FYNNEI.

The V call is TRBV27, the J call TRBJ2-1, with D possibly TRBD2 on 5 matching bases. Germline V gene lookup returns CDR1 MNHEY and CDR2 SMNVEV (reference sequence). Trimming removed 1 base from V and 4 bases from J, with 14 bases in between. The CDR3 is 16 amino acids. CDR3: CASSLLLGKGYNEQFF. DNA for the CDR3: TGTGCCAGCAGTTTATTACTCGGGAAAGGATACAATGAGCAGTTCTTC.

The CDR3 bases are TGCGCCAGCAGCCGACTAGCGGGGAACACAGATACGCAGTATTTT. Protein: CASSRLAGNTDTQYF. The genes are TRBV5-1 and TRBJ2-3; 11 bases agree with TRBD2. Germline CDR1 is SGHRS and CDR2 is YFSETQ. The length of the CDR3 is 15 residues. J was trimmed by 2 bases and V by 4 bases; bases with no gene match: 3.

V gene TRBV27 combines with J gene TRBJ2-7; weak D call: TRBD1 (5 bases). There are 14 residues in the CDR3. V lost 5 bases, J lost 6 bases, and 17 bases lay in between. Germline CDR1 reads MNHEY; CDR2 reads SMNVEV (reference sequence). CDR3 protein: CASSPLFRVGEQYF. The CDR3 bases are TGTGCCAGCAGTCCCCTTTTCAGGGTGGGCGAGCAGTACTTC.

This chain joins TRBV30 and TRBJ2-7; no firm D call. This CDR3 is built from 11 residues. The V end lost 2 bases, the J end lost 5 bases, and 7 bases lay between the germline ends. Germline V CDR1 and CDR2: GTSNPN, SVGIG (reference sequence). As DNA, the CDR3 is TGTGCCTGGAGTAACGGAGACGAGCAGTACTTC. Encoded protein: CAWSNGDEQYF.